This T cell receptor beta chain emerged from a study of Graves' ophthalmopathy and Graves' hyperthyroidism. Looking at the study overall: Peripheral blood (taken before any treatment) was collected at initial diagnosis.

Reliance was placed on clinical symptoms, serum thyroxine, TRAb, thyroid ultrasound and orbital computed tomography for diagnosis. CDR1 and CDR2 (germline): SGHTA, FQGTGA. The CDR3 has 17 amino acids. V dropped 1 base and J dropped 0 bases, with 12 bases sitting between them. As the template, RNA transcripts were used to amplify TCR beta CDR3 regions. First-round RT-PCR with HTBI primers preceded a second-round multiplex PCR. MiXCR, applied by TCRdb to the multiplex PCR reads, yields one record per CDR3 protein. The sample contains 680,000 or so distinct CDR3 sequences, approximately 22% of which appear only once.

Sequences were obtained from peripheral blood. This chain joins TRBV7-3 and TRBJ2-2; no clear D gene. This clonotype originated in a woman aged 18-29 years with stable Graves' hyperthyroidism. Some clones in this sample may be carry-over from other donors' samples. This chain's CDR3 is CASSLRSLASNTGELFF. The DNA for the CDR3 is TGTGCCAGCAGCTTAAGGAGTCTGGCATCGAACACCGGGGAGCTGTTTTTT.